This T cell receptor (beta chain) was obtained from a study of cytomegalovirus exposure and HLA in healthy donors. Notes on this clone: Antigen unknown.

PCR employed 60 Vbeta and 13 Jbeta primers. In the original analysis: Later, an analysis found tens of millions of unique TCR beta chains, and 8.5 million to 12 million of these were shared. TCRdb's copy holds only in-frame clones and misses some; the assay was immunoSEQ multiplex PCR. V and J calls and clone size are given by that table; D and trimming were obtained from the DNA. The table shows around 180,000 clones, with almost 85% occurring only once. Trimming took 2 bases from V and 4 from J, leaving 12 bases between them. CDR1 is MNHEY and CDR2 is SVGAGI in the germline V gene. This CDR3 comprises 14 residues. General observations from the study: TRBV6-2, TRBV6-3 and some other V segments were unresolvable in 87-base-pair reads.

Sequencing was done on a sample of PBMCs. The gene calls are TRBV6-5 and TRBJ2-7, with D maybe TRBD2 (6 bases). The clonotype originates from a boy aged 10-17 years in good health and CMV-seronegative. CDR3 bases: TGTGCCAGCAGTTACACAACGGGAGCATACGAGCAGTACTTC. Its protein product is CASSYTTGAYEQYF.